These 23 T cell receptor beta chains were sequenced from one sample in a study of T cells in Graves' hyperthyroidism and ophthalmopathy. There were TCR beta CDR3 regions amplified from RNA transcripts. Initially, a first-round RT-PCR of the TCR CDR3 employed the HTBI primer set. TCRdb independently ran MiXCR on the multiplex PCR reads; one entry per CDR3 protein. This table has hundreds of thousands of distinct CDR3 sequences, around 15% appearing once. Sequencing was carried out using blood. These receptors were taken from a man aged 18 to 29 with Graves' ophthalmopathy.

A note on this clonotype: This clone may be a read error of a much larger clone one base away. The V gene is TRBV10-3, the J gene TRBJ2-3, with 9 bases aligning to TRBD1. Germline V gene lookup returns CDR1 ENHRY and CDR2 SYGVKD. The length of the CDR3 is 17 residues. The V gene end was trimmed by 8 bases and the J gene end by 0 bases; junction bases not matched to a gene: 12. The DNA for the CDR3 is TGTGCCATCGGTGCCCGACAGGGGGACTCTAGCACAGATACGCAGTATTTT. This translates into CAIGARQGDSSTDTQYF.

This clonotype was detected ten times or more. The chain recombines TRBV12-3 or TRBV12-4 with TRBJ2-3; the D gene is possibly TRBD2 (7 bases). This CDR3 contains 15 residues. V was pared by 5 bases and J by 6 bases, with 18 bases between. In nucleotides, the CDR3 is TGTGCCAGCAGTCCTCCTGGGGGGGGCGGGGATACGCAGTATTTT. Residues: CASSPPGGGGDTQYF.

This clonotype was picked up many times. The genes are TRBV4-1 and TRBJ1-2, with 9 bases fitting TRBD1. V lost 3 bases and J lost 2; bases outside the gene matches: 4. Germline V CDR1 and CDR2: MGHRA, YSYEKL. CDR3 size: 15 residues. The CDR3 region is CASSQMGQGNYGYTF. DNA for the CDR3: TGCGCCAGCAGCCAGATGGGACAGGGCAACTATGGCTACACCTTC.

The V call is TRBV3-1, the J call TRBJ2-2, with D unresolved. The CDR3 has 12 amino acids. V lost 1 base, J lost 12 bases, and 9 bases lay in between. The germline V gene has CDR1 LGHDT and CDR2 YNNKEL (reference sequence). The CDR3 sequence is CASSQANVKLFF. CDR3 bases: TGTGCCAGCAGCCAAGCCAATGTGAAGCTGTTTTTT.

This clonotype has ten or more counts. The rearrangement joins TRBV10-3 to TRBJ2-7, with D tentatively TRBD2 (6 bases). CDR3 length equals 12 residues. Germline-derived CDR1 and CDR2 are ENHRY and SYGVKD. Trimming removed 4 bases at V and 6 bases at J, with 10 bases between. DNA of the CDR3: TGTGCCATCAGTGTGCGGGACTCCGAGCAGTACTTC. Encoded protein: CAISVRDSEQYF.

This clonotype came up many times. The chain combines TRBV9 with TRBJ2-7; 7 positions match TRBD1. The CDR3 has 14 residues. The germline V gene encodes CDR1 SGDLS and CDR2 YYNGEE. Trimming cost V 0 bases and J 3 bases; bases outside gene matches: 3. This CDR3 is CASSVAPGGYEQYF. The CDR3 DNA reads as TGTGCCAGCAGCGTAGCGCCAGGGGGCTACGAGCAGTACTTC.

This clonotype was observed a few times. The chain is built from TRBV27 and TRBJ2-7, with D perhaps TRBD1 or TRBD2 (5 bases each). Germline V lookup: CDR1 MNHEY, CDR2 SMNVEV (reference sequence). The length of the CDR3 is 15 residues. The ends were cut back, 0 bases at V and 7 bases at J, with 16 bases in the middle. The CDR3 is CASSLSGRPRGEQYF. The CDR3 region has the DNA TGTGCCAGCAGTTTATCGGGGCGCCCCCGGGGAGAGCAGTACTTC.

This clonotype was seen a few times. The genes are TRBV20-1 and TRBJ1-2, with no clear D. CDR1 and CDR2 from the germline V gene are DFQATT and SNEGSKA (reference sequence). This CDR3 contains 12 residues. Trimming stripped 0 bases from V and 8 bases from J, with 10 bases between. CDR3 protein: CSARETVRGYTF. CDR3 DNA sequence: TGCAGTGCTAGAGAAACGGTCCGAGGCTACACCTTC.

This chain uses TRBV4-1 with TRBJ2-1, with 8 bases aligning to TRBD2. Per germline, CDR1 MGHRA and CDR2 YSYEKL. V trimming: 4 bases; J trimming: 4 bases; junction bases outside the gene matches: 9. This CDR3 comprises 16 residues. Here the CDR3 DNA reads TGCGCCAGCAGCCCGATTCAAGCGGGAGCTTACAATGAGCAGTTCTTC. It codes for CASSPIQAGAYNEQFF.

This clonotype was counted many times. The gene calls are TRBV3-1 and TRBJ1-5, with 9 bases fitting TRBD1. V shed 4 bases, J shed 4 bases, and the junction held 8 bases outside the gene matches. This CDR3 spans 16 amino acids. CDR1 is LGHDT and CDR2 is YNNKEL in the germline V gene (reference sequence). The CDR3 nucleotides are TGTGCCAGCAGCCGGAAGACAGGGGGTGGGAATCAGCCCCAGCATTTT. This codes for CASSRKTGGGNQPQHF.

This clonotype was counted ten times or more. The rearrangement joins TRBV5-1 to TRBJ1-4, with 8 bases lining up with TRBD1. The germline V gene encodes CDR1 SGHRS and CDR2 YFSETQ. The CDR3 spans 15 residues. The V gene end was trimmed by 4 bases and the J gene end by 2 bases; junction bases not matched to a gene: 4. The CDR3: CASSLDRATNEKLFF. CDR3 bases: TGCGCCAGCAGCCTGGACAGGGCGACTAATGAAAAACTGTTTTTT.

In its sample, this clonotype was seen once. The J gene is TRBJ2-5, the V gene TRBV19; 11 bases fit TRBD2. The germline gives CDR1 LNHDA, CDR2 SQIVND (reference sequence). This CDR3 region has 16 residues. The V gene end was trimmed by 7 bases and the J gene end by 3 bases; junction bases not matched to a gene: 10. The CDR3 nucleotides read TGTGCCAGTACCGTGGGGGCGGGACTAGCGGAAGAGACCCAGTACTTC. Translation: CASTVGAGLAEETQYF.

In its sample, this clonotype was seen a few times. The chain is built from TRBV5-1 and TRBJ1-4, with TRBD1 as a possible D gene (6 bases). CDR1 SGHRS and CDR2 YFSETQ come from the germline V gene. The CDR3 is made up of 15 amino acids. V lost 4 bases and J 3 bases, leaving 13 bases between the germline ends. CDR3 amino acids: CASSLGGSPNEKLFF. As DNA, the CDR3 is TGCGCCAGCAGCCTCGGGGGCAGTCCTAATGAAAAACTGTTTTTT.

This clonotype was detected ten times or more. This chain connects TRBV6-1 to TRBJ2-5; possibly TRBD2 for D (6 bases). The germline gives CDR1 MNHNS, CDR2 SASEGT. The CDR3 loop spans 13 amino acids. V was shortened by 7 bases and J by 2 bases, with 11 bases between the two germline ends. The CDR3 region is CASIPGGQETQYF. The CDR3 nucleotides read TGTGCCAGCATTCCCGGGGGACAAGAGACCCAGTACTTC.

This clonotype was counted between two and nine times. The V and J genes are TRBV6-5 and TRBJ1-4; D ambiguous. The CDR3 is made up of 17 amino acids. V dropped 0 bases and J dropped 0 bases, with 11 bases sitting between them. Germline values: CDR1 MNHEY, CDR2 SVGAGI. The DNA for the CDR3 is TGTGCCAGCAGTTACTCGGACCGACACGCAACTAATGAAAAACTGTTTTTT. Translation: CASSYSDRHATNEKLFF.

V and J are TRBV6-5 and TRBJ1-1; TRBD1 is a possible D gene (6 bases). The CDR3 is made up of 14 amino acids. V was pared by 2 bases and J by 5 bases, with 12 bases between. Per germline, CDR1 MNHEY and CDR2 SVGAGI. CDR3 nucleotides: TGTGCCAGCAGTTACGACAGGTGGCATACTGAAGCTTTCTTT. This translates into CASSYDRWHTEAFF.

This clonotype was detected ten times or more. This rearrangement joins TRBV30 to TRBJ1-2; 8 nucleotides agree with TRBD1. This CDR3 has 14 residues. V was pared by 8 bases and J by 8 bases, with 16 bases of the junction left unmatched. Germline CDR1 reads GTSNPN; CDR2 reads SVGIG (reference sequence). This CDR3 is CAAWSRDRGGGYTF. The CDR3, as DNA: TGTGCCGCCTGGAGCCGAGACAGGGGCGGGGGCTACACCTTC.

A word on this clonotype: This may be a read error: a much more frequent sequence differs by one nucleotide. The chain recombines TRBV6-2 or TRBV6-3 with TRBJ2-3; tentative D call: TRBD2 (5 bases). Germline V gene sequence: CDR1 MNHEY, CDR2 SVGEGT. The CDR3 length is 15 residues. CDR3 DNA: TGTGCCAGCAGTCGGTACCCCGCTAGCACAGATACGCGGTATTTT. Amino acid sequence: CASSRYPASTDTRYF.

This clonotype was observed a few times. The chain carries TRBV10-3 and TRBJ2-3; tentatively, D is TRBD2 (5 bases). CDR3 length: 15 amino acids. Per the germline V gene, CDR1 is ENHRY and CDR2 is SYGVKD. V gave up 11 bases and J gave up 2 bases, with 20 bases separating them. The CDR3 DNA reads TGTGCCTCCAATGCTCAGCTTGACTACACAGATACGCAGTATTTT. Residues: CASNAQLDYTDTQYF.

In this sample, this clonotype turned up a few times. The chain recombines TRBV3-1 with TRBJ1-3, with unresolved D. The CDR3 runs 17 residues. V dropped 2 bases and J dropped 0 bases, with 14 bases sitting between them. Germline CDR1 is LGHDT and CDR2 is YNNKEL (reference sequence). CDR3 region: CASSQYYAGGSGNTIYF. The CDR3 DNA is TGTGCCAGCAGCCAATATTATGCTGGAGGCTCTGGAAACACCATATATTTT.

The chain joins TRBV19 to TRBJ1-1; D not resolved. CDR3 length equals 15 residues. Germline assignment: CDR1 LNHDA and CDR2 SQIVND (reference sequence). Trimming pared 2 bases from V and 0 bases from J, leaving 10 bases between. The CDR3 spells CASSISPAMNTEAFF. In DNA, the CDR3 is TGTGCCAGTAGTATATCCCCAGCCATGAACACTGAAGCTTTCTTT.

At least ten counts were recorded for this clonotype. V gene TRBV6-1 combines with J gene TRBJ2-7; D is possibly TRBD2 (6 bases). Trimming pared 8 bases from V and 5 bases from J, leaving 19 bases between. This CDR3 contains 14 residues. The germline CDR1 and CDR2 sequences are MNHNS and SASEGT. For the CDR3, the DNA is TGTGCCAGCGGGAGAGAGACTAGATACCACGAGCAGTACTTC. Its translation is CASGRETRYHEQYF.

There are a few counts of this clonotype. This may arise from a read error, as a much more abundant clone is one base away. The CDR3 reads CASSLSPLTEAFF. The CDR3 coding sequence is TGTGCCAGCAGCCTTTCGCCCTTAACTGAAGCTTTCTTT. The J gene is TRBJ1-1, the V gene TRBV11-2, with D unclear. CDR1 is SGHAT, CDR2 FQNNGV, per germline. V gave up 5 bases and J gave up 5 bases, with 12 bases separating them. This CDR3 has 13 amino acids. Based on the CDR3 plus reference TRBV11-2 and TRBJ1-1, the full variable domain is EAGVAQSPRYKIIEKRQSVAFWCNPISGHATLYWYQQILGQGPKLLIQFQNNGVVDDSQLPKDRFSAERLKGVDSTLKIQPAKLEDSAVYLCASSLSPLTEAFFGQGTRLTVV.